This entry lists 27 T cell receptor beta chains sequenced from one sample in a study of OX40 agonist ivuxolimab in advanced cancers. Generated by immunoSEQ multiplex PCR, the TCRdb table keeps only in-frame clones and is missing some. The data hold tens of thousands of clones, with roughly nine tenths observed a single time. Here the sequenced sample was CD4+ or CD8+ T cells sorted from blood, taken in a trial of the OX40 agonist ivuxolimab. The receptors were gathered from an adult with an advanced solid tumor such as melanoma, head and neck, liver or kidney cancer.

The chain employs TRBV9 and TRBJ2-7; possible D gene TRBD2, 7 bases. V lost 0 bases to trimming and J lost 2 bases, with 12 bases between them. CDR3 size: 15 residues. CDR1 SGDLS and CDR2 YYNGEE come from the germline V gene. The CDR3 protein is CASSVEGGPTYEQYF. DNA for the CDR3: TGTGCCAGCAGCGTAGAGGGGGGGCCCACCTACGAGCAGTACTTC.

This clone is medium-sized. The chain joins TRBV4-2 to TRBJ2-7; 14 nucleotides match TRBD2. CDR1 LGHNA and CDR2 YNFKEQ come from the germline V gene. J lost 6 bases, V lost 4 bases, and 11 bases had no gene match. The CDR3 extends over 17 amino acids. The DNA for the CDR3 is TGTGCCAGCAGCCCACTCGGGACTAGCGGGAGCGGGCTCGAGCAGTACTTC. This encodes CASSPLGTSGSGLEQYF.

The chain is built from TRBV5-1 and TRBJ2-7; 8 bases map to TRBD2. The length of the CDR3 is 14 residues. Germline values: CDR1 SGHRS, CDR2 YFSETQ. V was clipped by 5 bases and J by 1 base; unmatched bases: 5. The DNA of the CDR3 is TGCGCCAGCAGTGGGGCGGGAGGTTCCTACGAGCAGTACTTC. Translation: CASSGAGGSYEQYF.

J is TRBJ2-7 and V is TRBV5-6, with D perhaps TRBD1 (5 bases). In germline, CDR1 is SGHDT, CDR2 YYEEEE. Trimming pared 3 bases from V and 2 bases from J, leaving 9 bases between. The CDR3 is 13 amino acids. The CDR3 coding sequence is TGTGCCAGCAGCTCGGACACCCCCTACGAGCAGTACTTC. Amino acid sequence: CASSSDTPYEQYF.

About this clone: Other DNA sequences in the sample encode the same CDR3. J is TRBJ1-3 and V is TRBV28; no clear D gene. Germline V gene sequence: CDR1 MDHEN, CDR2 SYDVKM. V gave up 6 bases and J gave up 0 bases, with 6 bases separating them. CDR3 length: 13 amino acids. As DNA, the CDR3 is TGTGCCAGCAGCTTTAACTCTGGAAACACCATATATTTT. This codes for CASSFNSGNTIYF.

The chain combines TRBV21-1 with TRBJ2-7; the DNA was not used to check the table's D call, TRBD2. TRBV21-1 is designated a pseudogene. This CDR3 region has 14 residues. The chain's CDR3 is CASRVAGNSYEQYF. In DNA, the CDR3 is TGTGCCAGCAGAGTAGCGGGAAACTCCTACGAGCAGTACTTC.

The CDR3 protein is CASSFGSARYEQYF. CDR3 nucleotides: TGTGCCAGCAGCTTTGGTTCAGCGCGCTACGAGCAGTACTTC. The chain uses TRBV5-6 and TRBJ2-7; D not resolved. The germline CDR1 and CDR2 sequences are SGHDT and YYEEEE. This CDR3 region has 14 residues. Trimming removed 2 bases at V and 3 bases at J, with 12 bases between.

The V call is TRBV28, the J call TRBJ1-4, with D possibly being TRBD1 (6 bases). In germline, CDR1 is MDHEN, CDR2 SYDVKM. V gave up 3 bases and J gave up 2 bases, with 13 bases separating them. The CDR3 totals 16 residues. CDR3 residues: CASSLGAYLTNEKLFF. In DNA, the CDR3 is TGTGCCAGCAGTTTGGGGGCCTATCTGACTAATGAAAAACTGTTTTTT. Looking up the rest from reference TRBV28 and TRBJ1-4 gives the full variable domain: DVKVTQSSRYLVKRTGEKVFLECVQDMDHENMFWYRQDPGLGLRLIYFSYDVKMKEKGDIPEGYSVSREKKERFSLILESASTNQTSMYLCASSLGAYLTNEKLFFGSGTQLSVL.

CDR3 region: CASSQDRGGQMNTEAFF. The CDR3 region has the DNA TGTGCCAGCAGCCAAGATCGAGGGGGTCAGATGAACACTGAAGCTTTCTTT. The V and J genes are TRBV4-2 and TRBJ1-1; D is perhaps TRBD1 (6 bases). The CDR3 sequence is 17 residues long. Germline CDR1 reads LGHNA; CDR2 reads YNFKEQ. The V and J ends lost 0 bases and 0 bases respectively, with 14 bases between them.

The chain carries TRBV5-6 and TRBJ2-7, with TRBD1 matching 10 bases. Germline V gene data show CDR1 as SGHDT and CDR2 as YYEEEE. With V trimmed by 0 bases and J by 3 bases, 6 bases remained unmatched. The CDR3 covers 16 residues. CDR3 sequence reads: CASSLAGTGVIYEQYF. CDR3 nucleotides: TGTGCCAGCAGCTTGGCCGGGACAGGGGTGATCTACGAGCAGTACTTC.

This chain links TRBV7-9 with TRBJ2-5; possibly TRBD2 for D (5 bases). V dropped 3 bases and J dropped 3 bases, with 14 bases sitting between them. From germline, CDR1 is SEHNR and CDR2 FQNEAQ (reference sequence). This CDR3 spans 15 amino acids. In DNA, the CDR3 is TGTGCCAGCAGCTTGGGCGGGTTGTTGGAAGAGACCCAGTACTTC. Translation gives CASSLGGLLEETQYF.

This chain connects TRBV4-2 to TRBJ2-2; TRBD2 matches 7 bases. The CDR3 has 17 residues. Germline V gene sequence: CDR1 LGHNA, CDR2 YNFKEQ. J was trimmed by 4 bases and V by 1 base; bases with no gene match: 9. In DNA form, the CDR3 reads TGTGCCAGCAGCCAAGGGGAGGGGACGTCGCTCACCGGGGAGCTGTTTTTT. It specifies CASSQGEGTSLTGELFF.

This clone has a handful of counts. This rearrangement joins TRBV19 to TRBJ1-4; perhaps TRBD1 as D (5 bases). Germline CDR1 reads LNHDA; CDR2 reads SQIVND (reference sequence). The CDR3 covers 14 residues. The V end was cut by 7 bases, the J end by 5 bases, with 14 bases between. CDR3 coding DNA: TGTGCCAGTACCCTAGGGGTGGGGAATGAAAAACTGTTTTTT. Protein product: CASTLGVGNEKLFF.

For the CDR3, the DNA is TGTGCCACCAGCAGAGAGAGGCCTCCTCCGCAGCATTTT. Protein: CATSRERPPPQHF. The V and J genes are TRBV15 and TRBJ1-5; D call uncertain. Germline CDR1 reads LNHNV; CDR2 reads YYDKDF (reference sequence). The CDR3 length is 13 residues. Trimming stripped 0 bases from V and 13 bases from J, with 13 bases between.

The chain carries TRBV19 and TRBJ2-6; 8 bases line up with TRBD2. This CDR3 spans 18 amino acids. In germline, CDR1 is LNHDA, CDR2 SQIVND (reference sequence). V lost 4 bases and J lost 0; bases outside the gene matches: 8. For the CDR3, the DNA is TGTGCCAGTAGTAGCGAAGCGGGAGCCTACTCTGGGGCCAACGTCCTGACTTTC. Translation: CASSSEAGAYSGANVLTF.

The rearrangement uses TRBV4-1 and TRBJ2-7; D is possibly TRBD2 (5 bases). The CDR3 spans 14 residues. Trimming shortened V by 1 base and J by 7 bases, and 14 bases separated the two germline ends. Germline CDR1 is MGHRA and CDR2 is YSYEKL. CDR3 region: CASSQGPSLGEQYF. CDR3 DNA: TGCGCCAGCAGCCAAGGTCCTAGCTTAGGGGAGCAGTACTTC.

The rearrangement uses TRBV9 and TRBJ2-1; D is tentatively TRBD1 or TRBD2 (5 bases each). In germline, CDR1 is SGDLS, CDR2 YYNGEE. CDR3 length: 11 amino acids. Trimming removed 4 bases from V and 11 bases from J, with 10 bases in between. CDR3 coding DNA: TGTGCCAGCAGCCCAGGGACCAAGCAGTTCTTC. Translation: CASSPGTKQFF.

V and J are TRBV28 and TRBJ1-5, with D possibly being TRBD1 (6 bases). Germline lookup yields CDR1 MDHEN and CDR2 SYDVKM. Trimming stripped 3 bases from V and 5 bases from J, with 14 bases between. The CDR3 loop spans 15 amino acids. The CDR3: CASSLPGGGDQPQHF. The DNA for the CDR3 is TGTGCCAGCAGTTTGCCCGGGGGCGGTGATCAGCCCCAGCATTTT. Together with reference TRBV28 and TRBJ1-5, the CDR3 gives the full variable domain: DVKVTQSSRYLVKRTGEKVFLECVQDMDHENMFWYRQDPGLGLRLIYFSYDVKMKEKGDIPEGYSVSREKKERFSLILESASTNQTSMYLCASSLPGGGDQPQHFGDGTRLSIL.

This chain connects TRBV7-9 to TRBJ1-3, with a weak D call TRBD1 (6 bases). V lost 5 bases and J 0 bases, leaving 14 bases between the germline ends. The V gene's germline CDR1 is SEHNR and CDR2 FQNEAQ (reference sequence). The CDR3 length is 16 residues. CDR3 in DNA: TGTGCCAGCAGCCCTCCAGGGGCGAGCTCTGGAAACACCATATATTTT. It is translated as CASSPPGASSGNTIYF.

The rearrangement uses TRBV5-1 and TRBJ2-5, with TRBD2 identical over 13 bases. Per the germline V gene, CDR1 is SGHRS and CDR2 is YFSETQ. The V gene end was trimmed by 4 bases and the J gene end by 1 base; junction bases not matched to a gene: 7. CDR3 length equals 17 residues. The CDR3 nucleotides are TGCGCCAGCAGCGGCGGACTAGCGGGAGAGGCCCAAGAGACCCAGTACTTC. It yields the protein CASSGGLAGEAQETQYF.

Concerning this clone: Sequence at one end of the junction differs from germline and may be a read error. The chain recombines TRBV28 with TRBJ1-4; tentative D call: TRBD1 (6 bases). From germline, CDR1 is MDHEN and CDR2 SYDVKM. There are 12 residues in the CDR3. The CDR3 spells CASSLGRTDKIF. CDR3 coding DNA: TGTGCCAGCAGCCTTGGGCGGACAGATAAAATTTTT.

CDR3 coding DNA: TGTGCCATCAGTGAGTCCCAGGGCGCGGGTCCGAACACTGAAGCTTTCTTT. It specifies CAISESQGAGPNTEAFF. The rearrangement joins TRBV10-3 to TRBJ1-1, with D perhaps matching TRBD1 (5 bases). The V end lost 0 bases, the J end lost 1 base, and 15 bases lay between the germline ends. This CDR3 is built from 17 residues. CDR1 ENHRY and CDR2 SYGVKD come from the germline V gene.

The rearrangement uses TRBV25-1 and TRBJ2-7; D is ambiguous. Germline V gene sequence: CDR1 MGHDK, CDR2 SYGVNS. V was pared by 6 bases and J by 7 bases, with 10 bases between. The CDR3 length is 11 residues. CDR3 loop: CASSLVGEQYF. In DNA form, the CDR3 reads TGTGCCAGCAGCCTAGTGGGGGAGCAGTACTTC.

The CDR3 here is CGAGAGEKLFF. The CDR3, as DNA: TGTGGGGCGGGAGCCGGGGAAAAACTGTTTTTT. This chain uses TRBV25-1 with TRBJ1-4; D is unresolved. The CDR3 extends over 11 amino acids. Germline V gene lookup returns CDR1 MGHDK and CDR2 SYGVNS.

The chain is built from TRBV11-2 and TRBJ2-7; D gene ambiguous. This CDR3 has 13 residues. Germline V gives CDR1 SGHAT, CDR2 FQNNGV. Trimming took off 3 bases at V and 4 bases at J, with 10 bases between the two ends. CDR3 nucleotide sequence: TGTGCCAGCAGCTTCTCAAGGACGTACGAGCAGTACTTC. Its translation: CASSFSRTYEQYF.

The rearrangement joins TRBV19 to TRBJ2-1, with 7 bases that match TRBD1. The CDR3 length is 15 residues. V gave up 3 bases and J gave up 3 bases; unmatched junction bases: 5. The V gene's germline CDR1 is LNHDA and CDR2 SQIVND (reference sequence). The DNA for the CDR3 is TGTGCCAGTAGTATTGGGGGACAGCTCTACAATGAGCAGTTCTTC. Its translation is CASSIGGQLYNEQFF.

The CDR3 here is CASSFGGTENTGELFF. CDR3 nucleotide sequence: TGTGCCAGCAGTTTTGGGGGGACAGAGAACACCGGGGAGCTGTTTTTT. This chain uses TRBV6-4 with TRBJ2-2; D is possibly TRBD1 (7 bases). The CDR3 runs 16 residues. V dropped 5 bases and J dropped 1 base, with 14 bases sitting between them. Germline V gene lookup returns CDR1 MRHNA and CDR2 SNTAGT.